Below, one T cell receptor beta chain is given with its context. The antigen remains unidentified. This entry belongs to a study of T-cell reconstitution after alpha-beta-depleted transplantation in children. Whole-study findings and limits: Some patients' high day-60 TCRbeta diversity was attributed to recipient cells surviving conditioning. The main origin of T-cell counts and diversity one year after transplant was newly produced T cells.

Germline lookup yields CDR1 SGHAT and CDR2 FQNNGV. The CDR3 is 11 residues long. Deletions cut 6 bases from V and 8 bases from J, with 10 bases between. The TCRbeta library incorporated unique molecular identifiers. Each CDR3 protein is one row after TCRdb ran MiXCR on the PCR reads. The sample holds about 120,000 distinct CDR3 sequences, under 25% seen once. Sequencing used PBMCs, mostly from graft donor cells, obtained 180 days after TCRalphabeta/CD19-depleted stem cell transplant. The sequence was collected from a male patient aged 2 to 10 who had a stem cell transplant for chronic granulomatous disease, so the T cells may come from the graft donor. The rearrangement uses TRBV11-2 and TRBJ1-2, with unresolved D. CDR3 amino acids: CASSSGGGYTF. The CDR3 DNA is TGTGCCAGCAGTTCGGGAGGCGGCTACACCTTC.